This is a list of T cell receptor beta chains from one sample in a study of CD8+ T cells in alopecia areata. Repertoires were generated with immunoSEQ multiplex PCR, while TCRdb's copy carries only in-frame clones and drops some. The repertoire holds 150,000 to 200,000 clones, roughly 66% seen once, with approximately 1% in the top ten. The source material was CD4+ T cells sorted from blood, sampled at week 24, from a patient treated with tofacitinib. The receptor source for this set is a human donor with alopecia areata. Each CDR3 is given with its conserved first and last residue. The D gene is left open where the match is weak. Clone sizes are given selectively: once, few, many, or a class where the clone is expanded.

v_call	d_call	j_call	clone_size	cdr3_aa	cdr3_nt
TRBV19	NA	TRBJ1-1	NA	CASSTQGGGSTEAFF	TGTGCCAGTAGCACTCAGGGTGGAGGGAGCACTGAAGCTTTCTTT
TRBV5-1	NA	TRBJ1-2	NA	CASSSQGGVDYGYTF	TGCGCCAGCAGCTCACAGGGAGGGGTTGACTATGGCTACACCTTC
TRBV2	TRBD1	TRBJ2-1	NA	CASSVRQGQYNEQFF	TGTGCCAGCAGTGTCCGACAGGGCCAGTACAATGAGCAGTTCTTC
TRBV15	TRBD1	TRBJ2-3	NA	CATSRANRGDTQYF	TGTGCCACCAGCAGGGCCAACAGGGGGGATACGCAGTATTTT
TRBV20-1	NA	TRBJ1-1	NA	CSERGGREAFF	TGCAGTGAAAGAGGGGGACGGGAAGCTTTCTTT
TRBV30	TRBD1	TRBJ1-5	NA	CAWSTGTGERQPQHF	TGTGCCTGGTCCACCGGGACAGGGGAGAGGCAGCCCCAGCATTTT
TRBV7-2	NA	TRBJ2-1	NA	CASTSSGPGAYNEQFF	TGTGCCAGCACCTCAAGTGGGCCGGGGGCATACAATGAGCAGTTCTTC
TRBV29-1	TRBD1	TRBJ1-2	few	CSALNGRDRGQSSYGYTF	TGCAGCGCCTTGAATGGGAGAGACCGGGGACAGAGTTCCTATGGCTACACCTTC
TRBV2	TRBD2	TRBJ2-1	NA	CASSASGDRKFF	TGTGCCAGCAGTGCTAGCGGGGATCGAAAGTTCTTC
TRBV30	NA	TRBJ2-5	NA	CAWSATTGETQYF	TGTGCCTGGAGTGCCACGACCGGGGAGACCCAGTACTTC
TRBV27	TRBD1	TRBJ1-5	NA	CASSPGTAPNQPQHF	TGTGCCAGCAGTCCAGGGACAGCCCCCAATCAGCCCCAGCATTTT
TRBV30	TRBD1	TRBJ2-5	NA	CAWRGQGWETQYF	TGTGCCTGGAGGGGACAGGGTTGGGAGACCCAGTACTTC
TRBV29-1	TRBD2	TRBJ2-3	NA	CSVAGLAGGLSSTDTQYF	TGCAGCGTTGCGGGACTAGCGGGGGGACTTTCTAGCACAGATACGCAGTATTTT
TRBV29-1	TRBD2	TRBJ2-5	NA	CSVVSGGETQYF	TGCAGCGTCGTTAGCGGGGGAGAGACCCAGTACTTC
TRBV5-1	NA	TRBJ2-3	NA	CASKPTISTDTQYF	TGCGCCAGCAAACCGACAATAAGCACAGATACGCAGTATTTT
TRBV7-3	NA	TRBJ2-2	NA	CASSPDTTGELFF	TGTGCCAGCAGCCCCGATACGACCGGGGAGCTGTTTTTT
TRBV7-2	TRBD2	TRBJ2-1	NA	CASSPGLVNEQFF	TGTGCCAGCAGCCCGGGACTAGTCAATGAGCAGTTCTTC